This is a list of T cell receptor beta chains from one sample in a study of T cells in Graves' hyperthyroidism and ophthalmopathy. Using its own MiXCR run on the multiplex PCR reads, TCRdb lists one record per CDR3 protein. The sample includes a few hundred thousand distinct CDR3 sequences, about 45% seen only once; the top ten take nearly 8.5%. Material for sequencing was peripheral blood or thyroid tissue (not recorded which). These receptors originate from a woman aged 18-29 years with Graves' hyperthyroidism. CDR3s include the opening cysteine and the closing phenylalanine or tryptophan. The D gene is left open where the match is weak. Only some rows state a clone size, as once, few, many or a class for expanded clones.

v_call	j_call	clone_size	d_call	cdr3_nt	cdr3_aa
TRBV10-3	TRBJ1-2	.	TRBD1	TGTGCCAGCAGTAGGAGAGGACAGGCGGAAGGCTACACCTTC	CASSRRGQAEGYTF
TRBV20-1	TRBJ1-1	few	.	TGCAGTGCTAGTGTCTCGGGATTTGGCACTGAAGCTTTCTTT	CSASVSGFGTEAFF
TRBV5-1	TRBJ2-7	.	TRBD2	TGCGCCAGCAGCACCGGGACTAGCGGGATCCACGAGCAGTACTTC	CASSTGTSGIHEQYF
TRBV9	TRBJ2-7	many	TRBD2	TGTGCCAGCAGCCCGCAGCGGGAGGGCCTGTACGAGCAGTACTTC	CASSPQREGLYEQYF
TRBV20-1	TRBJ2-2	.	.	TGCAGTGCTCCGAACCAAGTAGAGAACACCGGGGAGCTGTTTTTT	CSAPNQVENTGELFF
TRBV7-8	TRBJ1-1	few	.	TGCGCCAGCACCGAGGCCCAGGCGGACACTGAAGCTTTCTTT	CASTEAQADTEAFF
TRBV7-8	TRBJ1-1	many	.	TGTGCCAGCAGCTTACCTGACAGGACGAACACTGAAGCTTTCTTT	CASSLPDRTNTEAFF
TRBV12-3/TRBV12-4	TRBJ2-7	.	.	TGTGCCAGCAGTCCTAGAGGGACATTCCCCTACGAGCAGTACTTC	CASSPRGTFPYEQYF
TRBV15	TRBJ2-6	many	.	TGTGCCACCAGCAGAGGCCGGGGCTCTGGGGCCAACGTCCTGACTTTC	CATSRGRGSGANVLTF
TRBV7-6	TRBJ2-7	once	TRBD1	TGTGCCAGCAGCCAACCGGGACAGGGAGCCGAGCAGTACTTC	CASSQPGQGAEQYF
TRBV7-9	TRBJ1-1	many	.	TGTGCCAGCAGCTTAGTGAATTTGGCCAACACTGAAGCTTTCTTT	CASSLVNLANTEAFF
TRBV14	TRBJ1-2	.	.	TGTGCCAGCAGCCAAGAGAAGAACTATGGCTACACCTTC	CASSQEKNYGYTF
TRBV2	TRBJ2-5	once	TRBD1	TGTGCCAGCAGCGGACAGGGGGCTACAGATACGCAGTACTTC	CASSGQGATDTQYF
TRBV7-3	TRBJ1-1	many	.	TGTGCCAGCACCACGGACGAAAACACTGAAGCTTTCTTT	CASTTDENTEAFF
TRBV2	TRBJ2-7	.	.	TGTGCCAGCAGTGATGAGAGGGTAGGGACCTACGAGCAGTACTTC	CASSDERVGTYEQYF
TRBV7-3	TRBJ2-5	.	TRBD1	TGTGCCAGCAGTTCCCTTGACAGGGGGCGAGAGACCCAGTACTTC	CASSSLDRGRETQYF
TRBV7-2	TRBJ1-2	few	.	TGTGCCAGCAGCCAAGATCTCCCAGCAGGGGTAGACTATGGCTACACCTTC	CASSQDLPAGVDYGYTF
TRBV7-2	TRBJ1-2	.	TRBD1	TGTGCCAGCAGTCCTGTCGTAAATACAGGGGGCAACTATGGCTACACCTTC	CASSPVVNTGGNYGYTF
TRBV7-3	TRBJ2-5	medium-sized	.	TGTGCCAGCAGCGTAGGGACCCAAGAGACCCAGTACTTC	CASSVGTQETQYF
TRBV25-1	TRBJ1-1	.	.	TGTGCCAGCAGTGAACTTAGGACTGAAGCTTTCTTT	CASSELRTEAFF
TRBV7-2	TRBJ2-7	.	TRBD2	TGTGCCAGCAGCTGGGGACTAGCGGGAGTACACGAGCAGTACTTC	CASSWGLAGVHEQYF
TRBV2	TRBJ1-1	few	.	TGTGCCAGCAAGGGCCCCGGGAGCTCGAACTCCTTT	CASKGPGSSNSF
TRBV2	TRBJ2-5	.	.	TGTGCCAGCACTCGGAGGGACACCAAAGAGACCCAGTACTTC	CASTRRDTKETQYF
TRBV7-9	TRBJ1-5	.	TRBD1	TGTGCCAGCAGTGCTAAGACAGGGTCGGGCGGTCAGCCCCAGCATTTT	CASSAKTGSGGQPQHF